This T cell receptor beta chain stems from a study of CD4+ T cells in melanoma. Sequencing was performed with immunoSEQ multiplex PCR; in TCRdb, only in-frame clones are kept and a portion is missing. The table includes approximately 11,000 clones, roughly two thirds detected once. This CDR3 region has 15 residues. Germline loops: CDR1 SQVTM, CDR2 ANQGSEA. The junction had 8 bases not matched to a gene; V was cut back by 5 bases and J by 3 bases. Study results and caveats: CD8+ T cell, macrophage and B cell function reportedly correlated with neoantigen-specific CD4+ T cells. In melanoma, neoantigen-specific CD4+ T cells reportedly differed in differentiation state.

Of note for this clone: Its antigen is as yet unknown.

This receptor was identified in a human donor with melanoma. This chain links TRBV29-1 with TRBJ1-3, with 9 bases lining up with TRBD1. The sequenced sample was cells from a culture (not recorded whether cultured in vitro). The CDR3 region has the DNA TGCAGCGTTATCCCTGGACAGGGGTTTGGAAACACCATATATTTT. This sequence encodes CSVIPGQGFGNTIYF.